This TCR beta chain was sequenced for a study of T cell repertoires in cytomegalovirus infection. On the study more broadly: Public TCR beta signature analysis indicated the presence of both CMV infection and matching HLA type.

Study-level results: Summed public TCR beta family frequency identified CMV carriers bearing the relevant HLA. Clonotypes of TCR beta that were HLA-C-restricted and CMV-specific dominated the ex vivo response.

This clonotype was observed a handful of times. Its antigen is unidentified. The DNA is left out, because the CDR3 cannot be placed on it with certainty; the CDR3 is given as TCRdb lists it. Each CDR3 protein is one row after TCRdb ran MiXCR on the reads. The profile shows fewer than 300,000 distinct CDR3 sequences, more than 20% of them singletons. Germline CDR1 SGHAT, CDR2 FQNNGV. The CDR3 contains 15 residues when both ends are counted. The material sequenced was PBMCs. The rearrangement links TRBV11-2 to TRBJ1-1; the table's D call TRBD1 went unverified against the DNA. The receptor comes from a human donor in good health (CMV status not recorded). Some clones in this sample may be carry-over from other donors' samples. The CDR3 spells CASSPIGAFGQGSFF.